One and the same sample provided the 22 T cell receptor beta chains below, sequenced in a study of CD8+CD57+ T cells in acquired aplastic anemia. Previously, flow cytometry had revealed CD8+CD57+ cell expansion in the patients chosen for sequencing. Genomic DNA templated the TCR beta VDJ and CDR3 profiling. Each CDR3 protein is one row after TCRdb ran MiXCR on the reads. In the table there are 200,000 or so distinct CDR3 sequences, about half of which are singletons. The sequencing input was sorted CD4+, CD8+, or CD8+CD57+ T cells (not recorded which) from PBMCs. The receptors shown here come from a human donor with aplastic anemia.

Notes on this clonotype: Germline and junction disagree at one end, which may indicate a read error. The chain has TRBV19 and TRBJ1-1; unclear D gene. The CDR3 runs 15 residues. Germline CDR1 and CDR2: LNHDA and SQIVND (reference sequence). The CDR3 DNA reads as TGTGCCAGTAGTATAAGAGTACTCCAACGCACTGAAGCCTTATTT. It is translated as CASSIRVLQRTEALF.

Comments on this clonotype: A much bigger clone sits one base away, suggesting this may be a read error. The chain recombines TRBV7-2 with TRBJ2-7, with 7 bases fitting TRBD1. The germline CDR1 and CDR2 sequences are SGHTA and FQGNSA. The CDR3 is made up of 16 amino acids. In DNA, the CDR3 is TGTGCCAGCAGCTTAGAGGGGACAGCCCCCTCCTACGAGCGGTACTTC. Translated, it gives CASSLEGTAPSYERYF.

The V call is TRBV2, the J call TRBJ2-1; TRBD1 matches 8 bases. Germline V lookup: CDR1 SNHLY, CDR2 FYNNEI. V gave up 6 bases and J gave up 4 bases; unmatched junction bases: 2. The CDR3 runs 13 residues. The DNA for the CDR3 is TGTGCCAGCAGCCGGGACAGGTACAATGAGCAGTTCTTC. Encoded protein: CASSRDRYNEQFF.

This chain uses TRBV3-1 with TRBJ1-2, with a possible D match to TRBD1 (5 bases). Germline V gene data show CDR1 as LGHDT and CDR2 as YNNKEL (reference sequence). The length of the CDR3 is 16 residues. V lost 4 bases to trimming and J lost 4 bases, with 19 bases between them. CDR3 sequence: CASSLGLAGESYGYTF. The CDR3 DNA reads TGTGCCAGCAGCCTGGGACTAGCGGGGGAGTCCTATGGCTACACCTTC.

There are many counts of this clonotype. The DNA of the CDR3 is TGCGCCAGGCCCGGGGGATGGCATGAAAAACTGTTTTTT. Its protein product is CARPGGWHEKLFF. The chain employs TRBV10-1 and TRBJ1-4; the D gene is possibly TRBD1 (5 bases). Trimming took 9 bases from V and 6 from J, leaving 14 bases between them. Germline lookup yields CDR1 WNHNN and CDR2 SYGVQD (reference sequence). This CDR3 is built from 13 residues.

The V gene is TRBV20-1, the J gene TRBJ2-2, with 11 bases matching TRBD2. Germline V gene lookup returns CDR1 DFQATT and CDR2 SNEGSKA (reference sequence). The CDR3 extends over 15 amino acids. J lost 3 bases, V lost 3 bases, and 3 bases had no gene match. The CDR3 sequence is CSARTSGTHTGELFF. CDR3 nucleotides: TGCAGTGCTAGGACTAGCGGGACTCACACCGGGGAGCTGTTTTTT.

A word on this clonotype: Being one base from a much bigger clone, this may be a read error. The chain has TRBV12-3 or TRBV12-4 and TRBJ2-2; the D gene is possibly TRBD2 (6 bases). The CDR3 loop spans 13 amino acids. This CDR3 reads CASSSELRGELSF. As DNA, the CDR3 is TGTGCCAGCAGTTCGGAGCTCCGCGGGGAGCTGTCTTTT.

About this clonotype: A read error likely explains this, since a far larger clone differs by one base. The chain recombines TRBV6-6 with TRBJ2-7, with 11 bases lining up with TRBD1. The junction had 6 bases not matched to a gene; V was cut back by 5 bases and J by 6 bases. The germline V gene encodes CDR1 MNHNY and CDR2 SVGAGI (reference sequence). CDR3 length equals 14 residues. CDR3 sequence: CASSPGQGACEQYF. Here the CDR3 DNA reads TGTGCCAGCAGTCCCGGACAGGGGGCCTGCGAGCAGTACTTC.

The chain has TRBV7-3 and TRBJ1-5; D is possibly TRBD1 (5 bases). The V and J ends lost 4 bases and 11 bases respectively, with 15 bases between them. From germline, CDR1 is SGHTA and CDR2 FQGTGA. CDR3 size: 13 residues. The CDR3 DNA follows: TGTGCCAGCAGCTCGTTGGGGCAAGAGACCCAGCATTTT. Translation: CASSSLGQETQHF.

In its sample, this clonotype was seen a few times. The chain has TRBV20-1 and TRBJ1-4, with a possible D match to TRBD1 (5 bases). The CDR3 is 15 residues long. Per the germline V gene, CDR1 is DFQATT and CDR2 is SNEGSKA (reference sequence). V was clipped by 2 bases and J by 4 bases, with 14 bases between them. CDR3 coding DNA: TGCAGTGCTAGACCTCAAAGGGGCATTAATGAAAAACTGTTTTTT. This codes for CSARPQRGINEKLFF.

This clonotype was recorded many times. The rearrangement links TRBV2 to TRBJ2-6; D tentatively fits TRBD1 or TRBD2 (5 bases each). The CDR3 runs to 15 residues. V dropped 5 bases and J dropped 4 bases, with 12 bases sitting between them. CDR1 SNHLY and CDR2 FYNNEI come from the germline V gene. The CDR3 protein is CASSLGESGANVLTF. CDR3 bases: TGTGCCAGCAGTCTAGGGGAGTCCGGGGCCAACGTCCTGACTTTC.

This clonotype was counted at least ten times. V is TRBV12-3 or TRBV12-4 and J is TRBJ2-3; a possible D gene is TRBD1 (6 bases). V gave up 5 bases and J gave up 0 bases, with 15 bases separating them. CDR3 length equals 16 residues. CDR3 nucleotides: TGTGCCAGCAGTCCACACAAGACAGGAAGCACAGATACGCAGTATTTT. Its protein is CASSPHKTGSTDTQYF.

The V and J genes are TRBV11-3 and TRBJ2-7; D is ambiguous. Trimming stripped 3 bases from V and 2 bases from J, with 11 bases between. Germline-derived CDR1 and CDR2 are SGHNT and YENEEA. The CDR3 has 14 residues. CDR3 region: CASSLTDTPYEQYF. The CDR3 DNA is TGTGCCAGCAGCTTGACGGATACACCCTACGAGCAGTACTTC.

V is TRBV11-2 and J is TRBJ1-5, with TRBD1 as a possible D gene (5 bases). This CDR3 region has 15 residues. Germline CDR1 is SGHAT and CDR2 is FQNNGV. Trimming removed 3 bases at V and 4 bases at J, with 13 bases between. The chain's CDR3 is CASSLGGRVNQPQHF. CDR3 nucleotides: TGTGCCAGCAGCTTGGGTGGCAGGGTTAATCAGCCCCAGCATTTT.

This clonotype came up many times. This rearrangement joins TRBV19 to TRBJ2-2; D gene uncertain. Germline V lookup: CDR1 LNHDA, CDR2 SQIVND (reference sequence). Between the trimmed V and J ends, which lost 7 bases and 0 bases, there was a span of 6 bases. This CDR3 spans 13 amino acids. CDR3 bases: TGTGCCAGTAATACGGCGAACACCGGGGAGCTGTTTTTT. Its translation: CASNTANTGELFF.

The chain uses TRBV19 and TRBJ1-6, with D possibly TRBD1 on 5 matching bases. The CDR3 consists of 18 residues. V was cut by 3 bases and J by 6 bases, with 21 bases left in between. Germline CDR1 and CDR2: LNHDA and SQIVND (reference sequence). CDR3 bases: TGTGCCAGTAGTATCCATCCCCCCGGGACGGAGTTTAATTCACCCCTCCACTTT. This sequence encodes CASSIHPPGTEFNSPLHF. The full variable domain, rest sourced from reference TRBV19 and TRBJ1-6, is DGGITQSPKYLFRKEGQNVTLSCEQNLNHDAMYWYRQDPGQGLRLIYYSQIVNDFQKGDIAEGYSVSREKKESFPLTVTSAQKNPTAFYLCASSIHPPGTEFNSPLHFGNGTRLTVT.

The chain carries TRBV29-1 and TRBJ2-7; 12 bases line up with TRBD1. CDR3 length equals 14 residues. Trimming removed 5 bases from V and 6 bases from J; junction bases left unmatched: 8. The germline CDR1 and CDR2 sequences are SQVTM and ANQGSEA. The CDR3 DNA sequence: TGCAGCGTTCTCGGGACAGGGGGCGCGGGCGAGCAGTACTTC. Its protein is CSVLGTGGAGEQYF.

This clonotype has at least ten counts. The chain has TRBV6-2 or TRBV6-3 and TRBJ1-4; weak D call: TRBD1 (6 bases). CDR1 and CDR2 (germline): MNHEY, SVGEGT. This CDR3 contains 12 residues. V was cut by 5 bases and J by 17 bases, with 18 bases left in between. CDR3 sequence: CASSPDSGPLFF. CDR3 DNA sequence: TGTGCCAGCAGTCCGGACAGCGGTCCGTTATTTTTT.

This clonotype was counted many times. This chain joins TRBV12-3 or TRBV12-4 and TRBJ2-7; TRBD1 or TRBD2 may be the D gene (5 bases each). V was cut by 5 bases and J by 0 bases, with 11 bases left in between. This CDR3 has 14 amino acids. The CDR3 region has the DNA TGTGCCAGCAGTCCCGGGACGTACTCCTACGAGCAGTACTTC. It translates to CASSPGTYSYEQYF.

The chain has TRBV7-9 and TRBJ2-3, with 10 nucleotides matching TRBD1. CDR3 length equals 17 residues. Trimming took 2 bases from V and 0 from J; bases not matched to a gene: 5. Germline values: CDR1 SEHNR, CDR2 FQNEAQ (reference sequence). This CDR3 reads CASSLPRQGASTDTQYF. For the CDR3, the DNA is TGTGCCAGCAGCTTACCTAGACAGGGGGCTAGCACAGATACGCAGTATTTT.

At least ten counts were recorded for this clonotype. V usage is TRBV10-3 and J usage is TRBJ2-1; 8 bases are a match to TRBD2. Germline V lookup: CDR1 ENHRY, CDR2 SYGVKD. V shed 6 bases, J shed 3 bases, and the junction held 1 base outside the gene matches. This CDR3 contains 13 residues. In nucleotides, the CDR3 is TGTGCCATCAGCGGGGGGGGCTACAATGAGCAGTTCTTC. It codes for CAISGGGYNEQFF.

As to this clonotype: A much larger clonotype is one base distant, so this may be a read error. The chain employs TRBV2 and TRBJ2-3; a possible D gene is TRBD2 (8 bases). V was clipped by 3 bases and J by 6 bases, with 22 bases between them. The germline CDR1 and CDR2 sequences are SNHLY and FYNNEI. This CDR3 is built from 17 residues. The CDR3 spells CASSDGRGGPRGDTQYF. CDR3 coding DNA: TGTGCCAGCAGTGACGGACGGGGGGGCCCCAGGGGGGATACGCAGTATTTT.